This is a list of T cell receptor beta chains from one sample in a study of cytomegalovirus exposure and HLA in healthy donors. This table comes from immunoSEQ multiplex PCR, and its TCRdb copy is limited to in-frame clones, with some not included. The data hold under 200,000 clones, with over 75% observed a single time. The sequencing input was PBMCs. These receptors were obtained from a man in his forties or fifties in good health and CMV-seropositive. The CDR3 runs from the conserved cysteine through the conserved F or W. Each record gives: J gene, D gene, clone size, V gene, CDR3 protein, CDR3 DNA. The D gene is left open where the match is weak. Expanded clones get a size class; other rows say once, few or many, or leave the size out.

j_gene: TRBJ2-3
d_gene: TRBD2
abundance: -
v_gene: TRBV30
CDR3aa: CACILAGGSDTQYF
CDR3nt: TGTGCCTGTATACTAGCGGGGGGATCAGATACGCAGTATTTT

j_gene: TRBJ2-5
d_gene: -
abundance: -
v_gene: TRBV5-4
CDR3aa: CASSFLATETQYF
CDR3nt: TGTGCCAGCAGCTTTCTAGCGACGGAGACCCAGTACTTC

j_gene: TRBJ2-1
d_gene: -
abundance: -
v_gene: TRBV10-2
CDR3aa: CASRPGQTEQFF
CDR3nt: TGCGCCAGCAGACCCGGACAGACTGAGCAGTTCTTC

j_gene: TRBJ2-1
d_gene: -
abundance: -
v_gene: TRBV25-1
CDR3aa: CASRAINGYNEQFF
CDR3nt: TGTGCCAGCAGAGCGATTAACGGGTACAATGAGCAGTTCTTC

j_gene: TRBJ1-6
d_gene: TRBD1
abundance: -
v_gene: TRBV5-6
CDR3aa: CASSSTGWDSPLHF
CDR3nt: TGTGCCAGCAGCTCGACAGGGTGGGATTCACCCCTCCACTTT

j_gene: TRBJ2-5
d_gene: -
abundance: -
v_gene: TRBV10-3
CDR3aa: CAISDTQGQETQYF
CDR3nt: TGTGCCATCAGTGATACACAGGGACAAGAGACCCAGTACTTC

j_gene: TRBJ2-6
d_gene: -
abundance: -
v_gene: TRBV7-9
CDR3aa: CSSSPRAGANVLTF
CDR3nt: TGTTCCAGCAGCCCAAGAGCTGGGGCCAACGTCCTGACTTTC

j_gene: TRBJ2-7
d_gene: TRBD1
abundance: -
v_gene: TRBV6-5
CDR3aa: CASSFGQGNEQYF
CDR3nt: TGTGCCAGCAGCTTCGGACAGGGCAACGAGCAGTACTTC

j_gene: TRBJ2-7
d_gene: TRBD1
abundance: -
v_gene: TRBV7-6
CDR3aa: CASSVGQGYEQYF
CDR3nt: TGTGCCAGCAGCGTGGGACAGGGTTACGAGCAGTACTTC

j_gene: TRBJ2-7
d_gene: -
abundance: -
v_gene: TRBV27
CDR3aa: CATKGGGFYEQYF
CDR3nt: TGTGCCACCAAGGGGGGGGGCTTCTACGAGCAGTACTTC

j_gene: TRBJ2-3
d_gene: -
abundance: -
v_gene: TRBV7-3
CDR3aa: CASSLTGGRLDTQYF
CDR3nt: TGTGCCAGCAGCTTAACGGGGGGGCGTTTGGATACGCAGTATTTT

j_gene: TRBJ2-3
d_gene: TRBD1
abundance: -
v_gene: TRBV4-2
CDR3aa: CASSQAGQGYTDTQYF
CDR3nt: TGTGCCAGCAGCCAGGCGGGACAGGGATACACAGATACGCAGTATTTT

j_gene: TRBJ1-4
d_gene: TRBD1
abundance: -
v_gene: TRBV18
CDR3aa: CASSLGTTGQKEKLFF
CDR3nt: TGTGCCAGCTCACTGGGGACGACAGGGCAGAAGGAAAAACTGTTTTTT

j_gene: TRBJ2-3
d_gene: TRBD2
abundance: -
v_gene: TRBV6-5
CDR3aa: CASSYGAGGPADTQYF
CDR3nt: TGTGCCAGCAGTTACGGGGCGGGGGGGCCGGCAGATACGCAGTATTTT

j_gene: TRBJ2-5
d_gene: TRBD1
abundance: -
v_gene: TRBV4-1
CDR3aa: CASSQDGTGGETQYF
CDR3nt: TGCGCCAGCAGCCAAGATGGGACAGGGGGAGAGACCCAGTACTTC

j_gene: TRBJ1-6
d_gene: -
abundance: -
v_gene: TRBV7-3
CDR3aa: CASSLTSGSPLHF
CDR3nt: TGTGCCAGCAGCTTAACGAGTGGTTCACCCCTCCACTTT

j_gene: TRBJ2-1
d_gene: TRBD2
abundance: few
v_gene: TRBV2
CDR3aa: CASSEAGLAGENEQFF
CDR3nt: TGTGCCAGCAGTGAAGCGGGACTAGCGGGGGAGAATGAGCAGTTCTTC

j_gene: TRBJ2-1
d_gene: TRBD1
abundance: -
v_gene: TRBV27
CDR3aa: CASRTGARTEQFF
CDR3nt: TGTGCCAGCAGGACAGGGGCGCGGACTGAGCAGTTCTTC

j_gene: TRBJ1-1
d_gene: -
abundance: -
v_gene: TRBV2
CDR3aa: CASSGQPNTEAFF
CDR3nt: TGTGCCAGCAGTGGACAGCCGAACACTGAAGCTTTCTTT

j_gene: TRBJ2-5
d_gene: -
abundance: -
v_gene: TRBV6-5
CDR3aa: CASSSVQETQYF
CDR3nt: TGTGCCAGCAGCTCAGTGCAAGAGACCCAGTACTTC

j_gene: TRBJ1-1
d_gene: -
abundance: -
v_gene: TRBV5-1
CDR3aa: CASSPRRETEAFF
CDR3nt: TGCGCCAGCAGCCCAAGGCGGGAGACTGAAGCTTTCTTT

j_gene: TRBJ1-6
d_gene: -
abundance: -
v_gene: TRBV9
CDR3aa: CASSPLQGKGSPLHF
CDR3nt: TGTGCCAGCAGCCCCCTACAGGGAAAAGGATCACCCCTCCACTTT

j_gene: TRBJ1-2
d_gene: -
abundance: -
v_gene: TRBV28
CDR3aa: CASTVDSLYGYTF
CDR3nt: TGTGCCAGCACCGTGGACTCGCTCTATGGCTACACCTTC

j_gene: TRBJ2-2
d_gene: TRBD2
abundance: -
v_gene: TRBV2
CDR3aa: CASSEGGGYTGELFF
CDR3nt: TGTGCCAGCAGTGAAGGGGGGGGGTACACCGGGGAGCTGTTTTTT

j_gene: TRBJ1-4
d_gene: TRBD1
abundance: -
v_gene: TRBV7-7
CDR3aa: CASSSGTAKKLFF
CDR3nt: TGTGCCAGCAGCTCCGGGACAGCCAAAAAACTGTTTTTT

j_gene: TRBJ1-2
d_gene: -
abundance: few
v_gene: TRBV12-2
CDR3aa: CASRLEMDEGGYTF
CDR3nt: TGTGCAAGTCGCTTAGAAATGGATGAGGGAGGCTACACCTTC

j_gene: TRBJ1-3
d_gene: -
abundance: -
v_gene: TRBV23-1
CDR3aa: CASSQRVGTHSFSGNTIYF
CDR3nt: TGCGCCAGCAGTCAAAGGGTTGGGACACACAGTTTCTCTGGAAACACCATATATTTT

j_gene: TRBJ1-1
d_gene: TRBD1
abundance: -
v_gene: TRBV4-1
CDR3aa: CASSHTGELNTEAFF
CDR3nt: TGCGCCAGCAGCCACACAGGGGAATTAAACACTGAAGCTTTCTTT

j_gene: TRBJ1-3
d_gene: -
abundance: -
v_gene: TRBV19
CDR3aa: CASSIVGTDSGNTIYF
CDR3nt: TGTGCCAGTAGTATAGTGGGCACGGACTCTGGAAACACCATATATTTT

j_gene: TRBJ1-1
d_gene: -
abundance: -
v_gene: TRBV10-2
CDR3aa: CASRPNRLSKSEAFF
CDR3nt: TGCGCCAGCAGGCCGAACAGGTTATCCAAATCTGAAGCTTTCTTT

j_gene: TRBJ2-3
d_gene: TRBD1
abundance: -
v_gene: TRBV15
CDR3aa: CATSIGQGFSDTQYF
CDR3nt: TGTGCCACCAGCATAGGACAGGGGTTTTCAGATACGCAGTATTTT

j_gene: TRBJ1-1
d_gene: -
abundance: -
v_gene: TRBV4-2
CDR3aa: CASSQRTASTEAFF
CDR3nt: TGTGCCAGCAGCCAAAGGACAGCTAGCACTGAAGCTTTCTTT

j_gene: TRBJ1-2
d_gene: -
abundance: once
v_gene: TRBV5-1
CDR3aa: CASRLQGTYGYTF
CDR3nt: TGCGCCAGCAGACTCCAGGGAACCTATGGCTACACCTTC

j_gene: TRBJ2-5
d_gene: -
abundance: once
v_gene: TRBV20-1
CDR3aa: CSATLQETQYF
CDR3nt: TGCAGTGCTACCCTTCAGGAGACCCAGTACTTC

j_gene: TRBJ2-3
d_gene: TRBD1
abundance: few
v_gene: TRBV6-6
CDR3aa: CATKAPGQGLADTQYF
CDR3nt: TGTGCCACCAAAGCGCCAGGACAGGGGCTGGCAGATACGCAGTATTTT

j_gene: TRBJ2-5
d_gene: -
abundance: -
v_gene: TRBV9
CDR3aa: CASSVERGLMETQYF
CDR3nt: TGTGCCAGCAGCGTAGAGAGGGGGTTGATGGAGACCCAGTACTTC

j_gene: TRBJ2-4
d_gene: -
abundance: -
v_gene: TRBV7-2
CDR3aa: CASSPGTVENIQYF
CDR3nt: TGTGCCAGCAGCCCCGGGACTGTTGAAAACATTCAGTACTTC

j_gene: TRBJ2-1
d_gene: -
abundance: -
v_gene: TRBV28
CDR3aa: CASSAWGRERDEQFF
CDR3nt: TGTGCCAGCAGTGCCTGGGGCAGGGAACGCGATGAGCAGTTCTTC

j_gene: TRBJ1-5
d_gene: TRBD1
abundance: -
v_gene: TRBV5-8
CDR3aa: CASSSGLQGAQRSNQPQHF
CDR3nt: TGTGCCAGCAGCTCGGGGTTACAGGGGGCCCAGAGAAGCAATCAGCCCCAGCATTTT

j_gene: TRBJ2-5
d_gene: TRBD2
abundance: -
v_gene: TRBV10-1
CDR3aa: CASSESRLAATQETQYF
CDR3nt: TGCGCCAGCAGTGAGTCCAGGCTAGCGGCTACCCAAGAGACCCAGTACTTC

j_gene: TRBJ1-4
d_gene: TRBD1
abundance: -
v_gene: TRBV23-1
CDR3aa: CASSNWDRGMEANEKLFF
CDR3nt: TGCGCCAGCAGTAATTGGGACAGGGGGATGGAGGCTAATGAAAAACTGTTTTTT

j_gene: TRBJ2-3
d_gene: TRBD2
abundance: -
v_gene: TRBV6-5
CDR3aa: CASSSAGGSTDTQYF
CDR3nt: TGTGCCAGCAGTTCAGCGGGGGGGAGCACAGATACGCAGTATTTT

j_gene: TRBJ2-1
d_gene: TRBD2
abundance: -
v_gene: TRBV2
CDR3aa: CASSDAGGSYNEQFF
CDR3nt: TGTGCCAGCAGTGATGCGGGGGGGTCCTACAATGAGCAGTTCTTC

j_gene: TRBJ2-4
d_gene: -
abundance: -
v_gene: TRBV28
CDR3aa: CASSLAGAKNIQYF
CDR3nt: TGTGCCAGCAGTTTGGCAGGGGCCAAAAACATTCAGTACTTC

j_gene: TRBJ1-3
d_gene: -
abundance: -
v_gene: TRBV19
CDR3aa: CASSMEARGYSGNTIYF
CDR3nt: TGTGCCAGTAGTATGGAAGCCAGGGGATACTCTGGAAACACCATATATTTT

j_gene: TRBJ2-1
d_gene: TRBD1
abundance: -
v_gene: TRBV6-5
CDR3aa: CASRDTGGGSQFF
CDR3nt: TGTGCCAGCAGGGATACAGGGGGAGGTTCTCAGTTCTTC

j_gene: TRBJ2-1
d_gene: -
abundance: -
v_gene: TRBV29-1
CDR3aa: CSVEGGGYYNEQFF
CDR3nt: TGCAGCGTTGAAGGAGGAGGGTATTACAATGAGCAGTTCTTC

j_gene: TRBJ2-6
d_gene: TRBD1
abundance: -
v_gene: TRBV27
CDR3aa: CASSLRRDRVGSGANVLTF
CDR3nt: TGTGCCAGCAGTCTCCGTCGGGACAGGGTCGGCTCTGGGGCCAACGTCCTGACTTTC

j_gene: TRBJ1-3
d_gene: -
abundance: once
v_gene: TRBV4-3
CDR3aa: CASSQEVTGKTGNTIYF
CDR3nt: TGCGCCAGCAGCCAAGAAGTTACAGGGAAGACTGGAAACACCATATATTTT

j_gene: TRBJ1-3
d_gene: -
abundance: -
v_gene: TRBV5-6
CDR3aa: CASSYRDRSSGNTIYF
CDR3nt: TGTGCCAGCAGCTATCGTGACAGGAGCTCTGGAAACACCATATATTTT

j_gene: TRBJ2-3
d_gene: TRBD1
abundance: -
v_gene: TRBV19
CDR3aa: CASSTTGGSADTQYF
CDR3nt: TGTGCCAGTAGTACCACAGGGGGCAGTGCAGATACGCAGTATTTT

j_gene: TRBJ1-5
d_gene: -
abundance: -
v_gene: TRBV7-2
CDR3aa: CASSLLNNQPQHF
CDR3nt: TGTGCCAGCAGCCTACTGAACAATCAGCCCCAGCATTTT

j_gene: TRBJ2-3
d_gene: TRBD2
abundance: -
v_gene: TRBV13
CDR3aa: CASSLLSGWDYSTDTQYF
CDR3nt: TGTGCCAGCAGCTTATTAAGTGGGTGGGACTACTCCACAGATACGCAGTATTTT

j_gene: TRBJ1-4
d_gene: -
abundance: -
v_gene: TRBV7-9
CDR3aa: CASSLDRVNEKLFF
CDR3nt: TGTGCCAGCAGCTTAGACAGGGTTAATGAAAAACTGTTTTTT

j_gene: TRBJ1-1
d_gene: -
abundance: few
v_gene: TRBV12-5
CDR3aa: CASGSRTDTEAFF
CDR3nt: TGTGCTAGTGGCTCGCGGACAGACACTGAAGCTTTCTTT

j_gene: TRBJ2-3
d_gene: TRBD2
abundance: -
v_gene: TRBV9
CDR3aa: CASSWRGGATDTQYF
CDR3nt: TGTGCCAGCAGCTGGCGCGGGGGGGCCACAGATACGCAGTATTTT

j_gene: TRBJ1-5
d_gene: -
abundance: few
v_gene: TRBV2
CDR3aa: CASSEVYRLRGGNQPQHF
CDR3nt: TGTGCCAGCAGTGAAGTGTACAGGTTAAGAGGAGGCAATCAGCCCCAGCATTTT

j_gene: TRBJ1-1
d_gene: -
abundance: -
v_gene: TRBV15
CDR3aa: CATSSRHTTEAFF
CDR3nt: TGTGCCACCAGCAGTAGACATACCACTGAAGCTTTCTTT

j_gene: TRBJ1-5
d_gene: TRBD1
abundance: -
v_gene: TRBV28
CDR3aa: CASTFDRVNQPQHF
CDR3nt: TGTGCCAGCACCTTTGACAGGGTCAATCAGCCCCAGCATTTT